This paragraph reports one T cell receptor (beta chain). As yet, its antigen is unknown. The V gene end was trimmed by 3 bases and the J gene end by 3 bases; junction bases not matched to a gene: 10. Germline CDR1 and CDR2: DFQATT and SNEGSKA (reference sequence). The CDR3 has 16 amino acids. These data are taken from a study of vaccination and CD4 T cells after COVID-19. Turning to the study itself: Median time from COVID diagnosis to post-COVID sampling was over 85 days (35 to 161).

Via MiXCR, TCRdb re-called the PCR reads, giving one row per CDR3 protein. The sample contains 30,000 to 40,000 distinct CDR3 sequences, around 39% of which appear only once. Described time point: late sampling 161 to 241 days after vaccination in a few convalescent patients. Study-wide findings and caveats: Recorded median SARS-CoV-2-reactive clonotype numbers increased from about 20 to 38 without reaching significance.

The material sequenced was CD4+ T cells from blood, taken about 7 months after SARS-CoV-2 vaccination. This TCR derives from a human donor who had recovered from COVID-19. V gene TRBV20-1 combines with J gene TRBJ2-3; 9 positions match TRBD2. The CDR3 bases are TGCAGTGCTAGGGACTATAGCGGGAGTAGGACAGATACGCAGTATTTT. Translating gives CSARDYSGSRTDTQYF.